This entry concerns a single T cell receptor (beta chain). The target antigen is unknown. This specimen belongs to a study of regulatory and conventional T cells in RAG deficiency. Whole-study findings and limits: Shannon entropy was markedly lower and Simpson indices higher in RAG-deficient patients than control T-cell subsets. Shorter CDR3s in all patient subsets; >75% Treg-Tconv overlap in Omenn.

Trimming took 5 bases from V and 0 from J, leaving 11 bases between them. The CDR3 has 15 amino acids. From germline, CDR1 is LNHDA and CDR2 SQIVND (reference sequence). Measured with immunoSEQ multiplex PCR; TCRdb has only the in-frame clones, and not every one. The sample consists of approximately 9,000 clones, around 92% of them appearing once. Regulatory T cells were sorted from blood as CD4+ CD25-high CD127-low cells. These data were also reused for a study on regulatory T cells. That report adds: Amplification used 52 TRBV primers and 13 TRBJ primers.

The rearrangement links TRBV19 to TRBJ1-3, with D possibly matching TRBD1 (6 bases). Sequenced material: Tregs sorted from blood. The sequence came from a human donor in good health. The CDR3 protein is CASSVDRSSGNTIYF. In DNA, the CDR3 is TGTGCCAGTAGTGTGGACAGATCCTCTGGAAACACCATATATTTT.